Judged by abundance, the clone carrying this TCR beta chain is medium-sized. Its antigen remains unknown. In the same sample, other DNA sequences code for this CDR3. This sample is part of a study of chemoradiotherapy in HPV16-positive cancers. In the study overall: Candidate HPV-specific T-cell clones and common TCR motifs came from functional assays in a couple of HPV16-positive patients.

V lost 6 bases and J lost 3, with 9 bases in between. Germline CDR1 and CDR2: SEHNR and FQNEAQ (reference sequence). This CDR3 is built from 12 residues. Study conclusions and caveats: Better recurrence-free survival went with HPV-responsive T-cell expansion in HPV16-positive patients.

Here immunoSEQ multiplex PCR was the method, and the copy in TCRdb shows in-frame clones only, minus some. The sample has around 6,500 clones, under 85% seen once. This chain links TRBV7-9 with TRBJ2-7, with D hard to call. The sequencing here drew on tumor tissue, taken from a patient who underwent chemoradiotherapy. This clonotype originated in a human donor with HPV-associated anogenital cancer. CDR3 residues: CASRQSGYEQYF. The DNA for the CDR3 is TGTGCCAGCAGGCAATCGGGCTACGAGCAGTACTTC.